This entry concerns a single T cell receptor (beta chain). The data derive from a study of T cell changes during pregnancy in multiple sclerosis. This table comes from immunoSEQ multiplex PCR, and its TCRdb copy is limited to in-frame clones, with some not included. The sample shows around 70,000 clones, roughly 89% of them seen only once. The clonotype comes from a female donor with multiple sclerosis, enrolled in a pregnancy study. The sequences come from peripheral blood, collected in the second trimester of pregnancy.

This chain's CDR3 is CASSLGLAGGLTQYF. The CDR3 bases are TGTGCCAGCAGCTTAGGGCTAGCGGGGGGGCTGACCCAGTACTTC. V usage is TRBV7-2 and J usage is TRBJ2-5; TRBD2 matches 12 bases. The CDR3 is 15 residues long. Germline V lookup: CDR1 SGHTA, CDR2 FQGNSA. J was trimmed by 7 bases and V by 1 base; bases with no gene match: 4.